The 28 T cell receptor beta chains below were found in one sample sequenced in a study of blood T cell repertoires in COVID-19. Measured with immunoSEQ multiplex PCR; TCRdb has only the in-frame clones, and not every one. The sample lists about 73,000 clones, over 65% occurring once. Material: peripheral blood. The receptors originated from a woman aged 60-75 years with acute or convalescent COVID-19.

The chain has TRBV7-2 and TRBJ1-1; no firm D call. Trimming left V 3 bases short and J 8 bases short, with 7 bases between. The V gene's germline CDR1 is SGHTA and CDR2 FQGNSA. CDR3 length equals 11 residues. CDR3 amino acids: CASSFTREAFF. CDR3 bases: TGTGCCAGCAGCTTTACCCGGGAAGCTTTCTTT.

The rearrangement uses TRBV7-9 and TRBJ2-5, with 9 bases lining up with TRBD2. This CDR3 is built from 17 residues. V lost 4 bases, J lost 2 bases, and 11 bases stayed unmatched. Germline values: CDR1 SEHNR, CDR2 FQNEAQ (reference sequence). CDR3 DNA sequence: TGTGCCAGCAGCTCCCTTAGGGCGGGAGGGATACAAGAGACCCAGTACTTC. Translation: CASSSLRAGGIQETQYF.

The V and J genes are TRBV29-1 and TRBJ1-1, with 9 positions matching TRBD1. Germline CDR1 reads SQVTM; CDR2 reads ANQGSEA. The CDR3 is made up of 14 amino acids. Germline trimming cut 4 bases from V and 7 bases from J; bases unmatched to any gene: 10. CDR3 sequence: CSVGGGPGQGEAFF. In DNA, the CDR3 is TGCAGCGTTGGTGGGGGACCGGGACAGGGTGAAGCTTTCTTT.

This clone is medium-sized in the sample. The chain links TRBV27 to TRBJ1-5; a weak D match, TRBD1 (5 bases). This CDR3 spans 14 amino acids. V lost 3 bases and J 3 bases, leaving 9 bases between the germline ends. Germline V CDR1 and CDR2: MNHEY, SMNVEV (reference sequence). The CDR3 is CASSFAGVNQPQHF. CDR3 coding DNA: TGTGCCAGCAGTTTTGCGGGGGTCAATCAGCCCCAGCATTTT.

This clone was found a few times. The V and J genes are TRBV28 and TRBJ1-4; D may be TRBD1 (5 bases). V shed 3 bases and J shed 2 bases, with 7 bases lying between them. This CDR3 comprises 14 residues. In germline, CDR1 is MDHEN, CDR2 SYDVKM. DNA of the CDR3: TGTGCCAGCAGTTTGGCAGGGACTAATGAAAAACTGTTTTTT. It yields the protein CASSLAGTNEKLFF.

The chain is built from TRBV7-2 and TRBJ2-7; D is uncertain. The V gene lost 5 bases and the J gene lost 3 bases, with 5 bases spanning the gap. Germline V lookup: CDR1 SGHTA, CDR2 FQGNSA. The CDR3 is made up of 11 amino acids. CDR3 nucleotides: TGTGCCAGCAGCACTTACTACGAGCAGTACTTC. Translation: CASSTYYEQYF.

The V call is TRBV6-2 or TRBV6-3, the J call TRBJ2-1, with D possibly matching TRBD1 (6 bases). CDR3 size: 15 residues. V was trimmed by 5 bases and J by 9 bases, leaving 20 bases between them. Per germline, CDR1 MNHEY and CDR2 SVGEGT. The CDR3 is CASSGPWGPAGEQFF. DNA of the CDR3: TGTGCCAGCAGTGGGCCTTGGGGGCCTGCGGGTGAGCAGTTCTTC.

The chain uses TRBV6-5 and TRBJ1-5; no definite D call. V was cut by 6 bases and J by 5 bases, with 14 bases left in between. This CDR3 region has 14 residues. Germline CDR1 is MNHEY and CDR2 is SVGAGI. The CDR3: CASSVRLAHQPQHF. In nucleotides, the CDR3 is TGTGCCAGCAGCGTCAGACTTGCCCATCAGCCCCAGCATTTT.

This clone came up once. The chain combines TRBV3-1 (or the pseudogene TRBV3-2) with TRBJ2-7; 13 nucleotides agree with TRBD2. Germline V CDR1 and CDR2: LGHDT, YNNKEL (reference sequence). CDR3 length: 16 residues. V lost 6 bases and J lost 3; bases outside the gene matches: 8. CDR3: CASRQRTSGGLYEQYF. CDR3 in DNA: TGTGCCAGCAGGCAGAGGACTAGCGGGGGACTCTACGAGCAGTACTTC.

V usage is TRBV5-1 and J usage is TRBJ2-7; 9 bases align to TRBD1. J lost 4 bases, V lost 0 bases, and 11 bases had no gene match. The CDR3 has 17 residues. Germline values: CDR1 SGHRS, CDR2 YFSETQ. CDR3 in DNA: TGCGCCAGCAGCTTGGGCCCCGGGACAGGGAAACCATACGAGCAGTACTTC. Encoded protein: CASSLGPGTGKPYEQYF.

This chain uses TRBV7-9 with TRBJ1-1, with D uncertain. Trimming stripped 5 bases from V and 0 bases from J, with 7 bases between. Germline CDR1 reads SEHNR; CDR2 reads FQNEAQ (reference sequence). The CDR3 is 13 residues long. This CDR3 is CASSPGMNTEAFF. In DNA, the CDR3 is TGTGCCAGCAGCCCCGGTATGAACACTGAAGCTTTCTTT.

This clone was detected ten times or more. The chain links TRBV3-1 (or the pseudogene TRBV3-2) to TRBJ1-2; possible D gene TRBD1, 6 bases. Between the trimmed V and J ends, which lost 4 bases and 2 bases, there was a span of 8 bases. The CDR3 totals 13 residues. Germline-derived CDR1 and CDR2 are LGHDT and YNNKEL (reference sequence). The DNA for the CDR3 is TGTGCCAGCAGCCGACAGGTAAACTATGGCTACACCTTC. Translated, it gives CASSRQVNYGYTF.

This rearrangement joins TRBV19 to TRBJ1-4; 8 bases are shared with TRBD1. In germline, CDR1 is LNHDA, CDR2 SQIVND (reference sequence). J lost 8 bases, V lost 4 bases, and 6 bases had no gene match. The CDR3 consists of 14 residues. DNA of the CDR3: TGTGCCAGTAGTAACCCAGGGGGCGACGAAAAACTGTTTTTT. Its translation is CASSNPGGDEKLFF.

The rearrangement uses TRBV18 and TRBJ2-1; TRBD1 matches 8 bases. CDR1 and CDR2 (germline): KGHSH, LQKENI. After removal of 2 bases from V and 6 bases from J, the junction contained 3 bases not matched to a gene. CDR3 length: 14 residues. The DNA of the CDR3 is TGTGCCAGCTCACCAGGACAGGGTGGCAATGAGCAGTTCTTC. Translated, it gives CASSPGQGGNEQFF.

The chain couples TRBV6-5 to TRBJ1-6; D is possibly TRBD1 (6 bases). The CDR3 is made up of 15 amino acids. CDR1 and CDR2 (germline): MNHEY, SVGAGI. V was cut by 8 bases and J by 5 bases, with 16 bases left in between. The CDR3 nucleotides are TGTGCCAGCCGAGATTGGGCAGGGGATAATTCACCCCTCCACTTT. Translation gives CASRDWAGDNSPLHF.

This chain connects TRBV7-2 to TRBJ2-2; no clear D. The CDR3 length is 14 residues. Germline V CDR1 and CDR2: SGHTA, FQGNSA. Trimming stripped 1 base from V and 1 base from J, with 4 bases between. Here the CDR3 reads CASSLVGNTGELFF. CDR3 sequence (DNA): TGTGCCAGCAGCTTAGTCGGGAACACCGGGGAGCTGTTTTTT. Looking up the rest from reference TRBV7-2 and TRBJ2-2 gives the full variable domain: GAGVSQSPSNKVTEKGKDVELRCDPISGHTALYWYRQSLGQGLEFLIYFQGNSAPDKSGLPSDRFSAERTGGSVSTLTIQRTQQEDSAVYLCASSLVGNTGELFFGEGSRLTVL.

This chain uses TRBV5-1 with TRBJ1-2; 7 bases agree with TRBD1. The CDR3 is 18 amino acids. The V gene's germline CDR1 is SGHRS and CDR2 YFSETQ. J was trimmed by 4 bases and V by 4 bases; bases with no gene match: 19. The CDR3 protein is CASSHKWQGQGVSYGYTF. Here the CDR3 DNA reads TGCGCCAGCAGCCACAAATGGCAGGGGCAGGGGGTAAGCTATGGCTACACCTTC.

CDR3 bases: TGTGCCTGGAGTGTATCCAGGGTTCCCTACGAGCAGTACTTC. This encodes CAWSVSRVPYEQYF. The chain couples TRBV30 to TRBJ2-7, with D maybe TRBD1 (5 bases). From germline, CDR1 is GTSNPN and CDR2 SVGIG (reference sequence). Trimming left V 0 bases short and J 2 bases short, with 11 bases between. This CDR3 is built from 14 residues.

The chain recombines TRBV5-6 with TRBJ1-3; TRBD1 matches at 7 bases. Germline V gene lookup returns CDR1 SGHDT and CDR2 YYEEEE. The length of the CDR3 is 16 residues. Trimming removed 2 bases from V and 0 bases from J; junction bases left unmatched: 5. The CDR3, as DNA: TGTGCCAGCAGCTTTTTAGGGGGCCCCTCTGGAAACACCATATATTTT. Protein sequence: CASSFLGGPSGNTIYF.

The V and J genes are TRBV14 and TRBJ2-5, with 9 bases fitting TRBD2. After removal of 0 bases from V and 5 bases from J, the junction contained 31 bases not matched to a gene. CDR1 is SGHDN and CDR2 is FVKESK in the germline V gene. The CDR3 loop spans 24 amino acids. The CDR3 nucleotides are TGTGCCAGCAGCCAAGATCACCCCATGGACTCCAGGGCGGGAGGGCGAAAGGTCGGGGAGACCCAGTACTTC. Translated: CASSQDHPMDSRAGGRKVGETQYF.

This chain connects TRBV12-3 or TRBV12-4 to TRBJ1-3, with D hard to call. The CDR3 totals 11 residues. Deletions cut 5 bases from V and 5 bases from J, with 4 bases between. The DNA of the CDR3 is TGTGCCAGCAGTCTAAGAAACACCATATATTTT. Translated: CASSLRNTIYF.

V gene TRBV21-1 combines with J gene TRBJ2-7; TRBD2, the table's D call, was not compared with the DNA. TRBV21-1 is a recognized pseudogene. The CDR3 has 15 residues. The CDR3 sequence is CASSKIEGTRYEQYF. The CDR3 DNA is TGTGCCAGCAGCAAAATTGAGGGTACCCGCTACGAGCAGTACTTC.

This clone appeared once. The V gene is TRBV11-1, the J gene TRBJ2-3; 10 bases agree with TRBD2. Trimming at V came to 1 base and at J to 2 bases, leaving 3 bases not matched to a gene. The CDR3 extends over 16 amino acids. The germline V gene has CDR1 SGHAT and CDR2 FQDESV (reference sequence). The CDR3 sequence is CASSLGTSGITDTQYF. CDR3 nucleotides: TGTGCCAGCAGCTTAGGAACTAGCGGGATCACAGATACGCAGTATTTT.

The chain carries TRBV7-2 and TRBJ2-5, with D possibly being TRBD1 (6 bases). The CDR3 runs 13 residues. Per the germline V gene, CDR1 is SGHTA and CDR2 is FQGNSA. The V end lost 6 bases, the J end lost 3 bases, and 11 bases lay between the germline ends. DNA of the CDR3: TGTGCCAGCAGTCCACGGACAGAAGAGACCCAGTACTTC. As protein: CASSPRTEETQYF.

The chain recombines TRBV7-9 with TRBJ1-1; the match to TRBD1 covers 9 bases. CDR3 length: 13 residues. The trim removed 4 bases at V and 9 bases at J, leaving 6 bases unmatched. Germline V CDR1 and CDR2: SEHNR, FQNEAQ (reference sequence). CDR3 amino acids: CASSYGDRVKAFF. CDR3 sequence (DNA): TGTGCCAGCAGCTATGGGGACAGGGTAAAAGCTTTCTTT. The whole variable domain, filled in from reference TRBV7-9 and TRBJ1-1, reads DTGVSQNPRHKITKRGQNVTFRCDPISEHNRLYWYRQTLGQGPEFLTYFQNEAQLEKSRLLSDRFSAERPKGSFSTLEIQRTEQGDSAMYLCASSYGDRVKAFFGQGTRLTVV.

This clone occurred once. The chain recombines TRBV11-2 with TRBJ2-7, with TRBD1 identical over 10 bases. Germline assignment: CDR1 SGHAT and CDR2 FQNNGV. CDR3 length: 15 amino acids. The J segment lost 3 bases and the V segment lost 0 bases, leaving 2 bases of the junction unmatched. The CDR3 protein is CASSLDRDRGYEQYF. In DNA, the CDR3 is TGTGCCAGCAGCTTAGATAGGGACAGGGGCTACGAGCAGTACTTC.

This clone was found a few times. In DNA, the CDR3 is TGTGCCAGCAGCTTGGTATCCGGGACAGGTTTTCACTATGGCTACACCTTC. Protein product: CASSLVSGTGFHYGYTF. This chain joins TRBV5-6 and TRBJ1-2; 8 bases map to TRBD1. Trimming cost V 0 bases and J 3 bases; bases outside gene matches: 10. Germline CDR1 is SGHDT and CDR2 is YYEEEE. The CDR3 consists of 17 residues.

This rearrangement joins TRBV6-1 to TRBJ1-2; D remains unclear. CDR3 length equals 15 residues. Deletions cut 0 bases from V and 7 bases from J, with 15 bases between. CDR1 is MNHNS and CDR2 is SASEGT in the germline V gene. The CDR3 is CASSEAFEVPGGYTF. CDR3 in DNA: TGTGCCAGCAGTGAAGCGTTTGAGGTCCCTGGTGGCTACACCTTC.